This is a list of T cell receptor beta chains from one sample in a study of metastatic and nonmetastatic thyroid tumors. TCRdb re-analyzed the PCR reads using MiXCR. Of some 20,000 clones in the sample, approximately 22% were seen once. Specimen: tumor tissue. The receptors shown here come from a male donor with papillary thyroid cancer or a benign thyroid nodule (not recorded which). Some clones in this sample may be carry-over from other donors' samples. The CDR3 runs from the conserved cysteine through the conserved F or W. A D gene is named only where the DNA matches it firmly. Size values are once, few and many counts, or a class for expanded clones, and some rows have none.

CDR3nt: TGTGCCAGCAGTATCCCGGGACCTCCCTACGAGCAGTACTTC
CDR3aa: CASSIPGPPYEQYF
j_gene: TRBJ2-7
v_gene: TRBV12-3/TRBV12-4
abundance: NA
d_gene: NA

CDR3nt: TGTGCCAGCAGCTTGTGGCAGGGGGTGTACGAGCAGTACTTC
CDR3aa: CASSLWQGVYEQYF
j_gene: TRBJ2-7
v_gene: TRBV5-6
abundance: many
d_gene: TRBD1

CDR3nt: TGTGCCAGCAGCCTAATCAGGGGGGGAGTGTATGGCTACACCTTC
CDR3aa: CASSLIRGGVYGYTF
j_gene: TRBJ1-2
v_gene: TRBV3-1
abundance: many
d_gene: TRBD1

CDR3nt: TGTGCCGCCAAGCGGTCCCTAGCCAAAAACATTCAGTACTTC
CDR3aa: CAAKRSLAKNIQYF
j_gene: TRBJ2-4
v_gene: TRBV9
abundance: many
d_gene: NA

CDR3nt: TGTGCCAGTAGCGCTGTTGCTGTAACCACAGATACGCAGTATTTT
CDR3aa: CASSAVAVTTDTQYF
j_gene: TRBJ2-3
v_gene: TRBV19
abundance: NA
d_gene: NA

CDR3nt: TGCAGCGCTGTAGCGGGAGCGGGCTACGAGCAGTACTTC
CDR3aa: CSAVAGAGYEQYF
j_gene: TRBJ2-7
v_gene: TRBV29-1
abundance: many
d_gene: TRBD2

CDR3nt: TGTGCCAGAATCTTACCTCATGGCTACACCTTC
CDR3aa: CARILPHGYTF
j_gene: TRBJ1-2
v_gene: TRBV7-3
abundance: once
d_gene: NA

CDR3nt: TGTGCCAGCAAGGAACAGGACCTAACTAACTATGGCTACACCTTC
CDR3aa: CASKEQDLTNYGYTF
j_gene: TRBJ1-2
v_gene: TRBV6-2/TRBV6-3
abundance: NA
d_gene: NA

CDR3nt: TGTGCCAGCAGTTTATTTAAGGGCGGCGAGACCCAGTACTTC
CDR3aa: CASSLFKGGETQYF
j_gene: TRBJ2-5
v_gene: TRBV12-3/TRBV12-4
abundance: many
d_gene: NA

CDR3nt: TGTGCCAGCAGCACGGGACTAGCGGGAGGGTACGAGCAGTACTTC
CDR3aa: CASSTGLAGGYEQYF
j_gene: TRBJ2-7
v_gene: TRBV5-4
abundance: many
d_gene: TRBD2

CDR3nt: TGTGCAAGCAGTCCCCAATACAGCTCGGAGGGCTACACCTTC
CDR3aa: CASSPQYSSEGYTF
j_gene: TRBJ1-2
v_gene: TRBV6-1
abundance: NA
d_gene: NA

CDR3nt: TGTGCCAGCAGCACACTGACATTCCGGGAGCAGTACTTC
CDR3aa: CASSTLTFREQYF
j_gene: TRBJ2-7
v_gene: TRBV7-4
abundance: many
d_gene: NA

CDR3nt: TGTGCCAGCAGCTCCGGGGGGGCCCAGCATTTT
CDR3aa: CASSSGGAQHF
j_gene: TRBJ1-5
v_gene: TRBV7-9
abundance: many
d_gene: NA

CDR3nt: TGTGCCACCAGCGTAAAAACCGGGACAGGGGGCAATGAGCAGTTCTTC
CDR3aa: CATSVKTGTGGNEQFF
j_gene: TRBJ2-1
v_gene: TRBV15
abundance: many
d_gene: TRBD1

CDR3nt: TGTGCCAGCAGCTTAGTTGTTAGCCCAGATACGCAGTATTTT
CDR3aa: CASSLVVSPDTQYF
j_gene: TRBJ2-3
v_gene: TRBV7-2
abundance: many
d_gene: NA

CDR3nt: TGTGCCAGCAGCTTAGTTGCAGATAGCCAAGAGACCCAGTACTTC
CDR3aa: CASSLVADSQETQYF
j_gene: TRBJ2-5
v_gene: TRBV11-3
abundance: many
d_gene: NA

CDR3nt: TGTGCCAGCTCACCTCTCATCGCTGGTTTCTCTGGGGCCAACGTCCTGACTTTC
CDR3aa: CASSPLIAGFSGANVLTF
j_gene: TRBJ2-6
v_gene: TRBV18
abundance: NA
d_gene: NA

CDR3nt: TGTGCCATCAGTGAGTCGAGTAGCGGGAGCCTTACTTACGAGCAGTACTTC
CDR3aa: CAISESSSGSLTYEQYF
j_gene: TRBJ2-7
v_gene: TRBV10-3
abundance: medium-sized
d_gene: TRBD2

CDR3nt: TGTGCCAGCAGTTACCTGGGGGCGGTAGATACGCAGTATTTT
CDR3aa: CASSYLGAVDTQYF
j_gene: TRBJ2-3
v_gene: TRBV6-5
abundance: medium-sized
d_gene: NA

CDR3nt: TGTGCCAGCAGTTTACCCTCCCAGATTACAGATACGCAGTATTTT
CDR3aa: CASSLPSQITDTQYF
j_gene: TRBJ2-3
v_gene: TRBV28
abundance: many
d_gene: NA

CDR3nt: TGTGCCAGCAACCCCTCCTCGGGACTAGCATATGATACGCAGTATTTT
CDR3aa: CASNPSSGLAYDTQYF
j_gene: TRBJ2-3
v_gene: TRBV12-3/TRBV12-4
abundance: many
d_gene: TRBD2

CDR3nt: TGCGCCAGCAGCTTCGAGGGTCTAGAGACCCAGTACTTC
CDR3aa: CASSFEGLETQYF
j_gene: TRBJ2-5
v_gene: TRBV5-1
abundance: many
d_gene: NA

CDR3nt: TGTGCCAGCAGTTTAGCCGGGGCCGAGCAGTACTTC
CDR3aa: CASSLAGAEQYF
j_gene: TRBJ2-7
v_gene: TRBV12-3/TRBV12-4
abundance: many
d_gene: NA

CDR3nt: TGTGCCAGCAGCTCTCCGGGAATAGCCCAGGCGATGCAGTACTTC
CDR3aa: CASSSPGIAQAMQYF
j_gene: TRBJ2-7
v_gene: TRBV12-3/TRBV12-4
abundance: few
d_gene: NA

CDR3nt: TGTGCCAGCAGTTTAGGGGGGGCGAGATGGGAGACCCAGTACTTC
CDR3aa: CASSLGGARWETQYF
j_gene: TRBJ2-5
v_gene: TRBV28
abundance: medium-sized
d_gene: NA

CDR3nt: TGCAGTGCTAGCCTTTATGGGGCCAACGTCCTGACTTTC
CDR3aa: CSASLYGANVLTF
j_gene: TRBJ2-6
v_gene: TRBV20-1
abundance: NA
d_gene: NA

CDR3nt: TGTGCCATCAGTGAGTCGTATCGGAAACCCGGGGGTGGCTACACCTTC
CDR3aa: CAISESYRKPGGGYTF
j_gene: TRBJ1-2
v_gene: TRBV10-3
abundance: many
d_gene: NA

CDR3nt: TGCAGTGCGATCCCATTCATGAACACTGAAGCTTTCTTT
CDR3aa: CSAIPFMNTEAFF
j_gene: TRBJ1-1
v_gene: TRBV20-1
abundance: many
d_gene: NA

CDR3nt: TGTGCCAGCAGCTCCGGACGGTTCTCTGGGGCCAACGTCCTGACTTTC
CDR3aa: CASSSGRFSGANVLTF
j_gene: TRBJ2-6
v_gene: TRBV7-3
abundance: many
d_gene: NA

CDR3nt: TGTGCCAGTAGTATAGGACAGGATCACACAGATACGCAGTATTTT
CDR3aa: CASSIGQDHTDTQYF
j_gene: TRBJ2-3
v_gene: TRBV19
abundance: many
d_gene: NA

CDR3nt: TGTGCCAGCAGTTCCAGCGGGATGATCCAGTATTTT
CDR3aa: CASSSSGMIQYF
j_gene: TRBJ2-3
v_gene: TRBV27
abundance: many
d_gene: TRBD2

CDR3nt: TGTGCCAGCAGGAGACCGGGACAGGGGGTAATCTACACCTTC
CDR3aa: CASRRPGQGVIYTF
j_gene: TRBJ1-2
v_gene: TRBV28
abundance: many
d_gene: TRBD1

CDR3nt: TGCGCCAGCAGCCAAGATCGACAGTCCTTCAATGAGCAGTTCTTC
CDR3aa: CASSQDRQSFNEQFF
j_gene: TRBJ2-1
v_gene: TRBV4-3
abundance: many
d_gene: NA

CDR3nt: TGTGCCAGCAGACTTACAGGGGAGAACACCGGGGAGCTGTTTTTT
CDR3aa: CASRLTGENTGELFF
j_gene: TRBJ2-2
v_gene: TRBV12-3/TRBV12-4
abundance: many
d_gene: TRBD1

CDR3nt: TGTGCTAACTATGGCTACACCTTC
CDR3aa: CANYGYTF
j_gene: TRBJ1-2
v_gene: TRBV6-9
abundance: NA
d_gene: NA

CDR3nt: TGTGCCAGCAGTGAAAATTTGGAGAACACTGAAGCTTTCTTT
CDR3aa: CASSENLENTEAFF
j_gene: TRBJ1-1
v_gene: TRBV6-1
abundance: many
d_gene: NA

CDR3nt: TGTGCCAGCAGCCTAGCGGGAGGGCCCCGGTATGAGCAGTTCTTC
CDR3aa: CASSLAGGPRYEQFF
j_gene: TRBJ2-1
v_gene: TRBV7-3
abundance: many
d_gene: TRBD2

CDR3nt: TGTGCCAGCATCATAGCGGGAGACTCCTATAATGAGCAGTTCTTC
CDR3aa: CASIIAGDSYNEQFF
j_gene: TRBJ2-1
v_gene: TRBV7-2
abundance: NA
d_gene: TRBD2

CDR3nt: TGTGCCAGCAGTGAATACCTAGCGGGACCTGAGCAGTTCTTC
CDR3aa: CASSEYLAGPEQFF
j_gene: TRBJ2-1
v_gene: TRBV25-1
abundance: NA
d_gene: TRBD2

CDR3nt: TGTGCCAGTACCGGCGGGGCAGGAGATACGCAGTATTTT
CDR3aa: CASTGGAGDTQYF
j_gene: TRBJ2-3
v_gene: TRBV19
abundance: NA
d_gene: NA